The source of this TCR beta chain is a study of Ad26.COV2.S vaccination and SARS-CoV-2 variants (dated by TCRdb to about 2021). Context from the whole study: Vaccine-arm donors came from COV1001, a multicentre, randomized, double-blind, placebo-controlled phase I-IIa trial of Ad26.COV2.S in healthy adults. Trial participants were randomized into five groups of five, in which low-dose or high-dose Ad26.COV2.S was given once or twice, or placebo was given on both occasions. TCRbeta repertoire sequencing served as the tool for gauging how specific and how broad the SARS-CoV-2-reactive T cell receptors were following Ad26.COV2.S vaccination. Ad26.COV2.S was given intramuscularly at 5x10^10 or 1x10^11 viral particles, as a single shot or as two shots 56 days apart. Investigators did not know the trial group allocation while performing experiments and assessing outcomes. The TCR-sequenced set comprised around 30 samples: around 20 Ad26.COV2.S vaccine recipients, 5 placebo recipients and 8 SARS-CoV-2 convalescent individuals. Beyond this particular receptor, the publication reports: It was noted by the authors that total T cell responses may have been underestimated by the TCR breadth and depth analyses. After vaccination, spike-specific CD8+ and CD4+ T cell responses were reported to show substantial breadth. Comparable non-spike TCR breadth was observed between vaccine and placebo recipients, consistent with only spike being contained in the vaccine. Spike-specific TCR breadth was higher in Ad26.COV2.S recipients than in placebo recipients (P = 0.0014). The study lacked the statistical power to compare responses across vaccine doses or regimens.

TCRbeta CDR3 regions were sequenced with the immunoSEQ Assay. After extraction, genomic DNA underwent amplification by bias-controlled multiplex PCR, followed by high-throughput sequencing. Concerning the study's data processing: To quantify the absolute abundance of each unique TCRbeta CDR3 region, sequences were collapsed and filtered. T cell fraction was estimated by normalizing TCRbeta template counts to usable DNA, which was measured by amplifying reference genes present in all nucleated cells. Repertoire TCRs were annotated as SARS-CoV-2-specific when V gene, CDR3 amino acid sequence and J gene were exactly matched to a known reactive TCR set. The reference SARS-CoV-2 TCR set came from MIRA and was filtered for enrichment in COVID-19-positive ImmuneCODE repertoires, removing public or cross-reactive TCRs. Based on the MIRA antigens, annotated TCRs were further analysed at the level of specific ORF or position within ORF. Depth was the summed frequency of annotated unique rearrangements, while breadth was defined as annotated unique rearrangements over total unique productive rearrangements. Group comparisons of TCR breadth used two-sided Wilcoxon rank-sum tests. In its TCRdb copy, this immuneACCESS table keeps in-frame sequences only and misses some clones. Where compared with another copy, unresolved V genes explain less than half of these, and the others have no known cause. D and trimming were read from the DNA, whereas the V and J calls and clone size are those reported in that table. The sample yields some 240,000 clones; around nine tenths were counted once. The ten largest clonotypes hold nearly 3% of the sample.

CDR1 and CDR2 (ENHRY, SYGVKD) derive from the germline V gene. The CDR3 runs 15 amino acids, cysteine and phenylalanine included. Kept here is only the CDR3 DNA, which spans 45 bases and is read in frame from base 1. At the junction V is shortened by 6 bases and J by 4 bases; bases outside the gene matches: 11. Interpreted using the paper, the treatment or condition label stands for: about 20 received Ad26.COV2.S at low or high dose, single or two shots; about 5 received placebo; per-sample allocation not given. Repertoires of vaccine and placebo recipients were sequenced from samples collected on day 63 after the first injection. In Cohort 1b, around 25 adults aged 18-55 years were enrolled at a single site in Boston, USA, between 29 July and 7 August 2020. Ad26.COV2.S was a replication-incompetent adenovirus type 26 vector expressing a prefusion-stabilized SARS-CoV-2 spike protein from the original Wuhan strain.

Concerning this clone itself: Its cognate antigen has yet to be identified. Base qualities are not at hand, and no much larger clone is one base apart.

The starting material was peripheral blood, obtained in a trial of Ad26.COV2.S vaccine versus placebo. The chain uses TRBV10-3 and TRBJ1-1, and 7 junction bases match TRBD1. The clonotype was recovered from a person aged 18 to 65 who received the Ad26.COV2.S COVID-19 vaccine or a placebo. The CDR3 loop reads CAIRPGGVGSTEAFF. The nucleotides are TGTGCCATCAGGCCAGGGGGAGTGGGGTCCACTGAAGCTTTCTTT.